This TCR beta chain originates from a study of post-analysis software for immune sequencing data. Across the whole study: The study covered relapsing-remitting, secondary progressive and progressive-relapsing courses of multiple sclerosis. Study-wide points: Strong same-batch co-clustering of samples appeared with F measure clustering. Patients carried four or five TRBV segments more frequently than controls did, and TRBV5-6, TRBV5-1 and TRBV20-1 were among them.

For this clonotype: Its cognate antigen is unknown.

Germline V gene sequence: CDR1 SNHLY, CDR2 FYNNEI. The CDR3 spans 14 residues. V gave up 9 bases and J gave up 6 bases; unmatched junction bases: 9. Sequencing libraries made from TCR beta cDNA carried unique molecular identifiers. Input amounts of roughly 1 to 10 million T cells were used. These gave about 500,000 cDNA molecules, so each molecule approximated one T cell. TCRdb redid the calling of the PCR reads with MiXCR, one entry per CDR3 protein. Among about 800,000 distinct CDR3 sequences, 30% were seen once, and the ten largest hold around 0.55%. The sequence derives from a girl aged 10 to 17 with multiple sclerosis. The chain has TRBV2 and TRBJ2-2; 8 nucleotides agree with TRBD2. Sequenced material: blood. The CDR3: CARRRTGGAGELFF. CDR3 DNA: TGTGCCAGACGGAGAACCGGGGGGGCCGGGGAGCTGTTTTTT.